The text below deals with one T cell receptor beta chain. Germline V lookup: CDR1 SQVTM, CDR2 ANQGSEA. J was trimmed by 3 bases and V by 0 bases; bases with no gene match: 6. The CDR3 covers 16 residues. This record comes from a study of a mutant IDH1 vaccine in newly diagnosed glioma. About the research overall: Patients under treatment included 62.5% males and 37.5% females and had a mean age of around 40 years. Before enrollment, the patients had been treated with radiotherapy alone, temozolomide alone, or both together. Most of them had received both.

Clones were sequenced by immunoSEQ multiplex PCR, and TCRdb holds only the in-frame ones, with some missing. The sample lists tens of thousands of clones, 80% occurring once. Time point given: baseline, week 1 (first vaccination visit). Specified treatment: pre-vaccination baseline after standard-of-care therapy. The V and J genes are TRBV29-1 and TRBJ2-2; the match to TRBD1 covers 8 bases. Sequences were derived from peripheral blood mononuclear cells (PBMCs), sampled from a glioma patient treated with radiotherapy, temozolomide or both. The clonotype comes from a man aged 50 to 60 with glioma. Some clones in this sample may be carry-over from other donors' samples. Here the CDR3 reads CSVEDPQGAYTGELFF. The CDR3 coding sequence is TGCAGCGTTGAAGACCCCCAGGGGGCGTACACCGGGGAGCTGTTTTTT.